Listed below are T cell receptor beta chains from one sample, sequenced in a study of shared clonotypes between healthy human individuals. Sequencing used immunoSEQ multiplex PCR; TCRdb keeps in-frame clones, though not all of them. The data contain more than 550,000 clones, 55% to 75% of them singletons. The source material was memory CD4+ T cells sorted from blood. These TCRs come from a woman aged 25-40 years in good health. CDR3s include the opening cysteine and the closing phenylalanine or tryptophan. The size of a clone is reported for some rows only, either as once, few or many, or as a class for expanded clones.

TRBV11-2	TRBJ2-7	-	CASSRDEGEQYF
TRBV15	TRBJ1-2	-	CATSRDASTGTRNGYTF
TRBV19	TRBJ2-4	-	CASSIPHLAKNIQYF
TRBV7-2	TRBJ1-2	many	CASSLSQTGDYGYTF
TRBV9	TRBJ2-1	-	CASSGTSYEQFF
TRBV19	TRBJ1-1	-	CASTNSINTEAFF
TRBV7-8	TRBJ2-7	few	CASSRRDYEQYF
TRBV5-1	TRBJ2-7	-	CASSWADPSYEQYF
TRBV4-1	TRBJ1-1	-	CASSRTRGGADTEAFF
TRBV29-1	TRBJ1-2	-	CSGRDRGHGYTF
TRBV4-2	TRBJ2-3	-	CASSQDRVSTDTQYF
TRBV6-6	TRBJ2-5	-	CASSYSRREETQYF
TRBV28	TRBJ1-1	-	CASSLGGQGAWAFF
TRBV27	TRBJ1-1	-	CASSRRPGGAVSTEAFF
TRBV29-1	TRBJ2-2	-	CSAQTLEELFF
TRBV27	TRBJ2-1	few	CATQGGRGSYNEQFF
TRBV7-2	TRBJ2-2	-	CASSKTGNTGELFF
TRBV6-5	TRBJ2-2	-	CASRTGQPGELFF
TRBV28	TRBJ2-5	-	CASSLPQGQETQYF
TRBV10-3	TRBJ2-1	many	CAISPTGDNEQFF
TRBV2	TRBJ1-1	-	CASSDRALGGAFF
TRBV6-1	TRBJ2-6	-	CASSEVAGAYVKTGANVLTF
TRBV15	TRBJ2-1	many	CATSTRTSGYNEQFF
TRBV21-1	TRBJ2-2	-	CASSKGLSQGATGELFF
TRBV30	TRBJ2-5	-	CACSGPLQETQYF
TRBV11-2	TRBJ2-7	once	CASSLVTSGRGYEQYF
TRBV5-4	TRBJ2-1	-	CASSLAVQWVVYKQFF
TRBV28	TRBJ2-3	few	CASTPGRQTDTQYF
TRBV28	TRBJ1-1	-	CASGIRDRGKAFF
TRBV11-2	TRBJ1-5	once	CASSPGQERPQHF
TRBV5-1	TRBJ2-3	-	CASSRELAGGDLDTQYF
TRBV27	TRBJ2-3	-	CASSRRAGRLAIDTQYF
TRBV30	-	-	CAWRGSPYEQYF
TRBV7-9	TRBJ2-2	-	CASSDRDRGNTGELFF
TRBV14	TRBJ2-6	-	CASKRGPSSGANVLTF
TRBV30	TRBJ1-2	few	CAWSRDSHGGYTF
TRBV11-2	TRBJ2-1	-	CASSLSRDRVRDEQFF
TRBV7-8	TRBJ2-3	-	CASSLAATDTQYF
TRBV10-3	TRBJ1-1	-	CAISAFGFNTEAFF
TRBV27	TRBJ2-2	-	CASSPAGGLDTGELFF
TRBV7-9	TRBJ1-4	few	CASSPRTGGNEKLFF
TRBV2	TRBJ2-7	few	CASSPGTGSYEQYF
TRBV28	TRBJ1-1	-	CASSLLEGEMSGAFF